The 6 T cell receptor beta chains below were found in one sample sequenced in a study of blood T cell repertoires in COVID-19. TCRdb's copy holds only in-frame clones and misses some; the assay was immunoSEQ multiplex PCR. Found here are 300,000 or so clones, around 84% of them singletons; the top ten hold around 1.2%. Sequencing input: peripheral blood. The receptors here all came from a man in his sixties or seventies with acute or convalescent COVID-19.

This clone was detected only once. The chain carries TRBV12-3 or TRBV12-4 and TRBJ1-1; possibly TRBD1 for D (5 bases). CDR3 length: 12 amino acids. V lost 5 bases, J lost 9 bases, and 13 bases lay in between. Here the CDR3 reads CASSDQGQQAFF. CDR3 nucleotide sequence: TGTGCCAGCAGTGATCAGGGTCAACAAGCTTTCTTT.

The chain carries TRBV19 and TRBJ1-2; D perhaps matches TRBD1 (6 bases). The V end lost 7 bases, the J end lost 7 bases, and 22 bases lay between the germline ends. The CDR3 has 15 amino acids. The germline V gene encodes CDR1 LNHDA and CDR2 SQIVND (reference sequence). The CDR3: CASTPGALLSGGYTF. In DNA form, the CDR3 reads TGTGCCAGTACCCCAGGGGCATTACTATCAGGTGGCTACACCTTC.

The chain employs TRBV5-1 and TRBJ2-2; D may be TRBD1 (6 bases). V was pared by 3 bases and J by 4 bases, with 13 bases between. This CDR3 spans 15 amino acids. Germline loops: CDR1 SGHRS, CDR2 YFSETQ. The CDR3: CASSSQGQGTGELFF. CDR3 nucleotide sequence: TGCGCCAGCAGCTCACAGGGTCAAGGCACCGGGGAGCTGTTTTTT.

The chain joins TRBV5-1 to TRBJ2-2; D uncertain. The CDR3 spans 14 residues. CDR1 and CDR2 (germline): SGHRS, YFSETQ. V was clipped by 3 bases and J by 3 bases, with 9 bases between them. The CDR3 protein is CASSSHTDTGELFF. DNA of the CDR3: TGCGCCAGCAGCTCCCACACCGACACCGGGGAGCTGTTTTTT.

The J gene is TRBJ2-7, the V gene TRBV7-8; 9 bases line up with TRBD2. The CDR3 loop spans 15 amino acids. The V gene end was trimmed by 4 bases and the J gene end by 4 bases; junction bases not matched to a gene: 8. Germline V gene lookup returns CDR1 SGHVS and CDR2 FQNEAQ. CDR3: CASSSFSSGIYEQYF. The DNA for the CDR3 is TGTGCCAGCAGCTCCTTTTCTAGCGGGATTTACGAGCAGTACTTC.

The CDR3 region is CASSQDRSEGNTIYF. The CDR3 DNA follows: TGTGCCAGCAGCCAAGATCGGTCGGAGGGAAACACCATATATTTT. The chain is built from TRBV4-2 and TRBJ1-3; D unresolved. Trimming took off 0 bases at V and 4 bases at J, with 10 bases between the two ends. Germline CDR1 and CDR2: LGHNA and YNFKEQ. The CDR3 consists of 15 residues.